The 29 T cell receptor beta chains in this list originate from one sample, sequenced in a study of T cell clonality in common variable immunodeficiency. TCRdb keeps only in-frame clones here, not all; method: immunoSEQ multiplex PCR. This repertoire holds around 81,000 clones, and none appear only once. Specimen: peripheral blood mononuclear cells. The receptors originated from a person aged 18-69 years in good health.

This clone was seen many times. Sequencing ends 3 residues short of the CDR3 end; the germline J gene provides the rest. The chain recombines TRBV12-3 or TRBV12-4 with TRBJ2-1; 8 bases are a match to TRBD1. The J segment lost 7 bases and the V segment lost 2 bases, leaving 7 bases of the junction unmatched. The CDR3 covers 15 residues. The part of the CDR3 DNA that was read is TGTGCCAGCAGTTTACAAGGACAGGGTTTTAATGAG. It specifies CASSLQGQGFNE. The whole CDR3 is CASSLQGQGFNEQFF.

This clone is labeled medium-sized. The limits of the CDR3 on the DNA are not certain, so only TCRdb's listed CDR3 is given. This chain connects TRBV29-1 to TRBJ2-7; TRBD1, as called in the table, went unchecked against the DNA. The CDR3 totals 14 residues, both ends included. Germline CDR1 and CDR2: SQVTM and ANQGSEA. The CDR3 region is CSVRARGASYEQYF.

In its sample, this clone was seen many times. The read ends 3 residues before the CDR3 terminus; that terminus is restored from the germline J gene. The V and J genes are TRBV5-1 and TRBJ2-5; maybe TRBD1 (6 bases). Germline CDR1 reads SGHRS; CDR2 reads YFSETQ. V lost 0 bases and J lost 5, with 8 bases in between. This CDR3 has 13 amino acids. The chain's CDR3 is CASSLDRAETQYF. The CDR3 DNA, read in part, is TGCGCCAGCAGCTTGGACAGGGCGGAGACC.

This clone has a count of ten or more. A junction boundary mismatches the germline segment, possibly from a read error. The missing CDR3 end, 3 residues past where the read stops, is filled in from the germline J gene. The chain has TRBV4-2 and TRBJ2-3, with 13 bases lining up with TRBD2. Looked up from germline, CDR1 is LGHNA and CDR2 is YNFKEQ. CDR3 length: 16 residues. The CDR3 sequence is CASSPSTSGRTDTQYF. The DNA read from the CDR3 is TGCGCCAGCAGCCCATCGACTAGCGGGAGGACAGATACG.

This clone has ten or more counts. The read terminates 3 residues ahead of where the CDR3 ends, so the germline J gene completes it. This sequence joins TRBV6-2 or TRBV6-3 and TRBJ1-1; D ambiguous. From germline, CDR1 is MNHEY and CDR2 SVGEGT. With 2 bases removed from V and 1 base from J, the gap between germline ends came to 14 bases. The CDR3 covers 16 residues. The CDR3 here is CASSYPTFTENTEAFF. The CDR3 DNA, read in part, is TGTGCCAGCAGTTACCCCACCTTCACAGAGAACACTGAA.

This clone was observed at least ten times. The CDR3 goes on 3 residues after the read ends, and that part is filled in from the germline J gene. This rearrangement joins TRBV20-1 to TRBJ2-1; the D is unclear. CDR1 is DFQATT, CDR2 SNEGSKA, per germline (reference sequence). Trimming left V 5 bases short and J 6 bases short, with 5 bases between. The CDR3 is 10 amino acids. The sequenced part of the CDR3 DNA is TGCAGTGCTTTTCGCAATGAG. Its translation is CSAFRNE. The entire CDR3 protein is CSAFRNEQFF.

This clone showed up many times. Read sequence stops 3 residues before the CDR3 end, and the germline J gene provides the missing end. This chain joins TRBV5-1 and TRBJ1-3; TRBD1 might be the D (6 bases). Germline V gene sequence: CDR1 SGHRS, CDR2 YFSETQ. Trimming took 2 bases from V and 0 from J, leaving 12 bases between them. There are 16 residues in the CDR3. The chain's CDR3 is CASSLSTGPSGNTIYF. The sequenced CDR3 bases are TGCGCCAGCAGCTTATCTACAGGGCCCTCTGGAAACACC.

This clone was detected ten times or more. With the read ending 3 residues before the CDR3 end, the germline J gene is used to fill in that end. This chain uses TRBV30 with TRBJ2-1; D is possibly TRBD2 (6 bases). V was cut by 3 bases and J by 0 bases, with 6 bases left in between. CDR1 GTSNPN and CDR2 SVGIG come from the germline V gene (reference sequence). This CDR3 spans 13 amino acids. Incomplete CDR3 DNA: TGTGCCTGGAGGACTAGCTCCTACAATGAG. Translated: CAWRTSSYNE. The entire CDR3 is CAWRTSSYNEQFF.

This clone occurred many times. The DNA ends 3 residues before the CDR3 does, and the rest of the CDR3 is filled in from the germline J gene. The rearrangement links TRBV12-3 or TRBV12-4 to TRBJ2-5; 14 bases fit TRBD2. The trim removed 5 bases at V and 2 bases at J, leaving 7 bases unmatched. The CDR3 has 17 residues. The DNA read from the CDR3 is TGTGCCAGCAGTCCGGGGACTAGCGGGAGACCGCAAGAGACC. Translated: CASSPGTSGRPQET. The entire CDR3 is CASSPGTSGRPQETQYF.

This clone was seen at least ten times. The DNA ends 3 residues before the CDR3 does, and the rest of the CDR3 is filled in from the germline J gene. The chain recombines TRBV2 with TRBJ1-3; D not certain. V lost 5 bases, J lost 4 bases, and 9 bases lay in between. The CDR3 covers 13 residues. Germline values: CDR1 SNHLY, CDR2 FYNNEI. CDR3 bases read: TGTGCCAGCAGTTCAGAGATAGGAAACACC. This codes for CASSSEIGNT. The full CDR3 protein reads CASSSEIGNTIYF.

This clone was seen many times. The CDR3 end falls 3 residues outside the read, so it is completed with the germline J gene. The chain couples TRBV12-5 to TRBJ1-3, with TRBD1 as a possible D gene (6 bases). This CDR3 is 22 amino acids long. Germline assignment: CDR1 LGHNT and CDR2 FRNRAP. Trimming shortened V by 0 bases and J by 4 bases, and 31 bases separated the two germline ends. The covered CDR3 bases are TGTGCTAGTGGTTTGGTACTTATCTACAAACAACCTCCTACAGGGAGCGGAAACACC. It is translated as CASGLVLIYKQPPTGSGNT. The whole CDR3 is CASGLVLIYKQPPTGSGNTIYF.

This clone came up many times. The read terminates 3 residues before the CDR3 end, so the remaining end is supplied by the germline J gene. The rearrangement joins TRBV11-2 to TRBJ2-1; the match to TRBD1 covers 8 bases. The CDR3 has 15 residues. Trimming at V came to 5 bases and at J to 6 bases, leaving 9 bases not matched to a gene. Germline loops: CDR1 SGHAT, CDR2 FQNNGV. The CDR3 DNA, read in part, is TGTGCCAGCAGCCCACAGACAGGGGTAGGCAATGAG. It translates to CASSPQTGVGNE. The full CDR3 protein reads CASSPQTGVGNEQFF. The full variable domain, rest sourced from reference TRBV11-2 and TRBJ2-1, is EAGVAQSPRYKIIEKRQSVAFWCNPISGHATLYWYQQILGQGPKLLIQFQNNGVVDDSQLPKDRFSAERLKGVDSTLKIQPAKLEDSAVYLCASSPQTGVGNEQFFGPGTRLTVL.

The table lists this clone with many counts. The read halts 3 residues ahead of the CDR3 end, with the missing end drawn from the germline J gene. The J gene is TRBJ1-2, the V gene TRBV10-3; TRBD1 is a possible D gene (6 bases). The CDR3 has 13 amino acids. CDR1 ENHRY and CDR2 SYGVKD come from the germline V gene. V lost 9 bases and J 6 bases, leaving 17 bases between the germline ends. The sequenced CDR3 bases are TGTGCCATTACTACAGGGACTAGAGATGGC. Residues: CAITTGTRDG. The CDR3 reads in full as CAITTGTRDGYTF.

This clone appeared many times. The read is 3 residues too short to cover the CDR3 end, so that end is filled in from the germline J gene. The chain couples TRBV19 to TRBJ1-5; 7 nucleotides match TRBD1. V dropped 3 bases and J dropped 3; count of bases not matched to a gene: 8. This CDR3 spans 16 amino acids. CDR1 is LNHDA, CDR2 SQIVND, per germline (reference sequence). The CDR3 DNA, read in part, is TGTGCCAGTAGTATTTCCCCAGGGGGAAACAATCAGCCC. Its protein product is CASSISPGGNNQP. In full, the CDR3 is CASSISPGGNNQPQHF.

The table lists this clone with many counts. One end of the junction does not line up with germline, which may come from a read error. Partial CDR3 DNA: TGTGCTAGCAGCCCCGGGTTTCGGAAAACAGATACG. Its protein product is CASSPGFRKTDT. The full CDR3 protein is CASSPGFRKTDTQYF. The chain is built from TRBV7-7 and TRBJ2-3; unclear D gene. Coverage ceases 3 residues before the CDR3 finishes, and the germline J gene fills in the end. The germline gives CDR1 SSHAT, CDR2 FNYEAQ (reference sequence). The CDR3 runs 15 residues.

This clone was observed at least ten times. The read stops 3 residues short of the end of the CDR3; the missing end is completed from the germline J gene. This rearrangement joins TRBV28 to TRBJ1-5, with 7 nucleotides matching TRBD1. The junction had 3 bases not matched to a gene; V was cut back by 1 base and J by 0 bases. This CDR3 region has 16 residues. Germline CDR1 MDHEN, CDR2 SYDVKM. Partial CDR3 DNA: TGTGCCAGCAGTTTATATGACAGGGTTAGCAATCAGCCC. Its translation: CASSLYDRVSNQP. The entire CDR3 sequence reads CASSLYDRVSNQPQHF.

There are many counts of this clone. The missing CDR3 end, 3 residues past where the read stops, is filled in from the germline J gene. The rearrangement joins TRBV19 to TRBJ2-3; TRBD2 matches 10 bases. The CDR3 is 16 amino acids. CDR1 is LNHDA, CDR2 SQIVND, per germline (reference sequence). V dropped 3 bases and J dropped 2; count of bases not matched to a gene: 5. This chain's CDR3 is CASSIGLAGATDTQYF. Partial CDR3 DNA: TGTGCCAGTAGTATTGGCCTAGCGGGAGCCACAGATACG.

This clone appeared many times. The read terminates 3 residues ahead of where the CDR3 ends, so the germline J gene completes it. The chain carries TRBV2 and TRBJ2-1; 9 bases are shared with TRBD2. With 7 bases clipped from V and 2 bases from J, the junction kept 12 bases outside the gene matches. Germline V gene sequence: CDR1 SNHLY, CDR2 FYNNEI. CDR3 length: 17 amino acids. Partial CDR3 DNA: TGTGCCAGCACCCTGGGGAATAGCGGGAGCCCCTACAATGAG. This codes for CASTLGNSGSPYNE. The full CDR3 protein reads CASTLGNSGSPYNEQFF.

The sequenced part of the CDR3 DNA is TGTGCCAGCAGCATGGACGGGGCTGGAAACACC. It yields the protein CASSMDGAGNT. The CDR3 reads in full as CASSMDGAGNTIYF. The rearrangement uses TRBV7-9 and TRBJ1-3; D is unclear. The CDR3 end falls 3 residues outside the read, so it is completed with the germline J gene. Germline V lookup: CDR1 SEHNR, CDR2 FQNEAQ (reference sequence). The CDR3 is made up of 14 amino acids. Trimming removed 5 bases at V and 2 bases at J, with 10 bases between.

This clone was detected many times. The CDR3 bases that were read are TGCAGTGCTATTTACACAGATACG. It translates to CSAIYTDT. The complete CDR3 sequence is CSAIYTDTQYF. This chain connects TRBV20-1 to TRBJ2-3; D is unresolved. The read is 3 residues too short to cover the CDR3 end, so that end is filled in from the germline J gene. The V end was cut by 4 bases, the J end by 2 bases, with 4 bases between. The CDR3 consists of 11 residues. The germline V gene has CDR1 DFQATT and CDR2 SNEGSKA (reference sequence).

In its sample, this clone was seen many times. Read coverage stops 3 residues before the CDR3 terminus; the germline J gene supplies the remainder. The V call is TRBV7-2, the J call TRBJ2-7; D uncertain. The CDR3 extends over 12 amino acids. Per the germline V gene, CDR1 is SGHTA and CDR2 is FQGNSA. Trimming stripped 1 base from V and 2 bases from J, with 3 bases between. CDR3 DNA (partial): TGTGCCAGCAGCTTAGTCGCCTACGAG. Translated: CASSLVAYE. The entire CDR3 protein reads CASSLVAYEQYF. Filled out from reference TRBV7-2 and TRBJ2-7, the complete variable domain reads GAGVSQSPSNKVTEKGKDVELRCDPISGHTALYWYRQSLGQGLEFLIYFQGNSAPDKSGLPSDRFSAERTGGSVSTLTIQRTQQEDSAVYLCASSLVAYEQYFGPGTRLTVT.

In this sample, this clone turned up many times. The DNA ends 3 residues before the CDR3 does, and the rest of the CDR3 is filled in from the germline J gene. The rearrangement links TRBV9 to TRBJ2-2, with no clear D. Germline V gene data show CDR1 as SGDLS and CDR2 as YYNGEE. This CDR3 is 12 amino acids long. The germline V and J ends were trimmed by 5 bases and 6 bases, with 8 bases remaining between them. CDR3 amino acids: CASSFRAGELFF. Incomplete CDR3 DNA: TGTGCCAGCAGTTTCCGCGCCGGGGAG.

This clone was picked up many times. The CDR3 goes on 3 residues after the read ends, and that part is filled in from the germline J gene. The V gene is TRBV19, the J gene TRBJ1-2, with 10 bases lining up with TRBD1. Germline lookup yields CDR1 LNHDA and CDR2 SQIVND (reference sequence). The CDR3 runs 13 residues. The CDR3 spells CASSFRTGGGYTF. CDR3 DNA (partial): TGTGCCAGTAGTTTCCGGACAGGGGGAGGC.

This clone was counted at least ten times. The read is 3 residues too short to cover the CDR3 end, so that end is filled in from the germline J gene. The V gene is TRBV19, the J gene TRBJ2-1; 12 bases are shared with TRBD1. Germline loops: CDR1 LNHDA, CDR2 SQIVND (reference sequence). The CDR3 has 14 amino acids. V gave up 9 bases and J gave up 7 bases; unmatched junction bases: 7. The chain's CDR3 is CASGDRGLRNEQFF. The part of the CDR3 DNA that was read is TGTGCCAGCGGGGACAGGGGGCTTAGGAATGAG.

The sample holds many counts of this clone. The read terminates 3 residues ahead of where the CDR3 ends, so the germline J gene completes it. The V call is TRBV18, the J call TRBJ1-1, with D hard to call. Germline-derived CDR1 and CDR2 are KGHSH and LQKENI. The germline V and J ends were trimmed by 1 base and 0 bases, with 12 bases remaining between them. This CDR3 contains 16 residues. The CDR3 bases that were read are TGTGCCAGCTCACCACAAGGCCTGAAGATGAACACTGAA. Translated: CASSPQGLKMNTE. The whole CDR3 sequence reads CASSPQGLKMNTEAFF.

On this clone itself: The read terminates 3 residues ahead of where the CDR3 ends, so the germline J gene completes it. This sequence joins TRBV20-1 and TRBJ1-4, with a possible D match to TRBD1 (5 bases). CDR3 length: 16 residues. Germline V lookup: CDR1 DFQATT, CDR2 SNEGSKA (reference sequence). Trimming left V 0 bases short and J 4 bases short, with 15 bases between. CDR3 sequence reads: CSARDDGGRNNEKLFF. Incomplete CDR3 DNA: TGCAGTGCTAGAGATGACGGGGGACGGAATAATGAAAAA.

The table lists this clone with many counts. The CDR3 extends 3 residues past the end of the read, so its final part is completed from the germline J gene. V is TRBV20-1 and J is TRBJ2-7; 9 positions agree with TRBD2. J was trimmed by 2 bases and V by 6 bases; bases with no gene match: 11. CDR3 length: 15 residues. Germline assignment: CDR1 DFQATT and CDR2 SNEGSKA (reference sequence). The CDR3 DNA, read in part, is TGCAGTGCACCTCTGCAGGCGGGAGGGCCCTACGAG. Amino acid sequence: CSAPLQAGGPYE. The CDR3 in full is CSAPLQAGGPYEQYF.

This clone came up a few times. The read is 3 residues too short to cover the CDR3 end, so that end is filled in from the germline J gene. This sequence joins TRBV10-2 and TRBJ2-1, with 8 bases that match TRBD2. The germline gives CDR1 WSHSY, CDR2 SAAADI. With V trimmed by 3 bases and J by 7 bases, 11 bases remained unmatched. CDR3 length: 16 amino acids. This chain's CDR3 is CASSDGRAGVMNEQFF. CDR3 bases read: TGCGCCAGCAGTGATGGGAGAGCGGGAGTGATGAATGAG.

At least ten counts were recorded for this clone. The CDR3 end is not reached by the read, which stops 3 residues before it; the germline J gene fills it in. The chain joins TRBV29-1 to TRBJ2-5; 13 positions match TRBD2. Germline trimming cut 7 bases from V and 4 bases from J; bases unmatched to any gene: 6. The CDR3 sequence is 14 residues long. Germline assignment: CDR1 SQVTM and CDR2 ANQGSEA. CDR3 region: CSASLAGGPETQYF. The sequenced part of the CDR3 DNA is TGCAGCGCCTCACTAGCGGGAGGGCCAGAGACC. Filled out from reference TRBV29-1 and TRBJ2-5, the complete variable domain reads SAVISQKPSRDICQRGTSLTIQCQVDSQVTMMFWYRQQPGQSLTLIATANQGSEATYESGFVIDKFPISRPNLTFSTLTVSNMSPEDSSIYLCSASLAGGPETQYFGPGTRLLVL.